The sequence of this TCR beta chain was determined in a study of human T cells and chemical hapten exposure. Turning to the study itself: Upper back patch tests used 0.01% DPC, scored after 6 days.

Concerning this clonotype itself: At one of its ends the junction is not consistent with the germline gene, which may arise from a read error.

CDR1 is SEHNR and CDR2 is FQNEAQ in the germline V gene (reference sequence). CDR3 length: 16 residues. MiXCR was run by TCRdb on the RACE reads, yielding one entry per CDR3 protein. There are approximately 370,000 distinct CDR3 sequences in the sample; 4.5% to 7% occur only once, and more than 8% lies in the top ten. Time point defined: pre-sensitization, week 0. The treatment: therapeutic diphenylcyclopropenone sensitization with weekly scalp DPC. Blood was collected ahead of every patch test applied. Extraction yielded total RNA from whole blood (unfractionated). The chain uses TRBV7-9 and TRBJ2-3, with 8 positions matching TRBD2. This clonotype was sampled from a woman younger than 35 with alopecia areata. Some clones in this sample may be carry-over from other donors' samples. The sample was whole blood, taken in connection with sensitization to the hapten diphenylcyclopropenone (DPC). The CDR3 nucleotides are TGTGCCAGCAGCCCAACAGCGGGGGCCTCCACAGATGCGCAGTATTTT. This translates into CASSPTAGASTDAQYF.